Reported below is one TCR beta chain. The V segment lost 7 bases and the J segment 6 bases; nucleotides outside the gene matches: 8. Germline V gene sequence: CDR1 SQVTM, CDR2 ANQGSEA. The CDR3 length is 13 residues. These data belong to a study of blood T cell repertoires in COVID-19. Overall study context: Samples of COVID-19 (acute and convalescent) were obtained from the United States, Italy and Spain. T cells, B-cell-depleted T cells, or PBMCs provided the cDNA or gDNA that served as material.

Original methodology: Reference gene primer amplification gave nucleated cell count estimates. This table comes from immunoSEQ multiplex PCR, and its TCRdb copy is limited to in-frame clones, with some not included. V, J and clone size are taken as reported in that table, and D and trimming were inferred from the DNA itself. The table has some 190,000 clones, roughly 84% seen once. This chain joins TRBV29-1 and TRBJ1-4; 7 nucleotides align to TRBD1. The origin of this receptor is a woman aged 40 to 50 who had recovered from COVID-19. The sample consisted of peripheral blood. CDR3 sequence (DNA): TGCAGCGCTGTGACAGGGCGAGATGAAAAACTGTTTTTT. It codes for CSAVTGRDEKLFF. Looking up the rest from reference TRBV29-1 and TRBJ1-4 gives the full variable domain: SAVISQKPSRDICQRGTSLTIQCQVDSQVTMMFWYRQQPGQSLTLIATANQGSEATYESGFVIDKFPISRPNLTFSTLTVSNMSPEDSSIYLCSAVTGRDEKLFFGSGTQLSVL.